This is a list of T cell receptor beta chains from one sample in a study of T cells after posttransplantation cyclophosphamide. The repertoire was sequenced with immunoSEQ multiplex PCR; TCRdb's copy has only in-frame clones and lacks some. The data contain around 23,000 clones, roughly 98% of them singletons. What was sequenced was naive CD8+ T cells sorted from PBMCs. All receptors come from a man aged 35 to 55 in good health, CMV-negative, and a related stem cell transplant donor. The CDR3 runs from the conserved cysteine through the conserved F or W. D genes are given only for firm matches. Rows give clone size only sometimes, using once, few, many, or a class for an expanded clone.

-,TRBV27,TRBJ2-4,-,TGTGCCAGCAGTTTGGTAGTCCAGGGCAAAAACATTCAGTACTTC,CASSLVVQGKNIQYF
-,TRBV10-1,TRBJ1-5,-,TGCGCCAGCAGCTACAGGGTCGGAGGACAGCCCCAGCATTTT,CASSYRVGGQPQHF
TRBD2,TRBV14,TRBJ2-7,-,TGTGCCAGCAGCCAAGTCCTTAGCGGGAGTCTGTACGAGCAGTACTTC,CASSQVLSGSLYEQYF
-,TRBV6-5,TRBJ2-1,-,TGTGCCAGCAGTGTGAGTGACTTACTATACAATGAGCAGTTCTTC,CASSVSDLLYNEQFF
-,TRBV11-2,TRBJ2-5,once,TGTGCCAGCAGCATAACTAGTGAGGAGACCCAGTACTTC,CASSITSEETQYF
-,TRBV19,TRBJ1-1,-,TGTGCCAGTAGGCGAGGTGTGGGAGATGAAGCTTTCTTT,CASRRGVGDEAFF
-,TRBV27,TRBJ2-2,-,TGTGCCAGCAGTTTAGAGGGCGGGAACACCGGGGAGCTGTTTTTT,CASSLEGGNTGELFF
-,TRBV4-3,TRBJ1-1,-,TGCGCCAGCAGCCAAGTAGCGGCAGCCGATGAAGCTTTCTTT,CASSQVAAADEAFF
-,TRBV28,TRBJ2-7,-,TGTGCCAGCAGTCACCGCGGACAAGCCTACGAGCAGTACTTC,CASSHRGQAYEQYF
-,TRBV4-1,TRBJ1-1,-,TGCGCCAGCAGCCAAGCGCAGACAGACATGAACACTGAAGCTTTCTTT,CASSQAQTDMNTEAFF
TRBD2,TRBV19,TRBJ2-2,-,TGTGCCAGTAGTATAGACCCTAGCGGGAGTAGCACCGGGGAGCTGTTTTTT,CASSIDPSGSSTGELFF
-,TRBV29-1,TRBJ2-2,-,TGCAGCGTTGTCGCGGACACCGGGGAGCTGTTTTTT,CSVVADTGELFF
-,TRBV9,TRBJ1-3,once,TGTGCCAGCACACAGGGAAATCTTGCCGGAAACACCATATATTTT,CASTQGNLAGNTIYF
TRBD1,TRBV10-3,TRBJ1-2,-,TGTGCCATCAGTGAGGAGGGGGCAATTAACTATGGCTACACCTTC,CAISEEGAINYGYTF
-,TRBV9,TRBJ2-1,-,TGTGCCAGCAGCGTTTCAGGGGCCCTCTACAATGAGCAGTTCTTC,CASSVSGALYNEQFF
TRBD2,TRBV7-2,TRBJ2-1,-,TGTGCCAGCAGCGAATGGACTAGCGGGCGATCCTACAATGAGCAGTTCTTC,CASSEWTSGRSYNEQFF
-,TRBV27,TRBJ2-7,-,TGTGCCAGCAGTTTATCTGGCAGGGGCGAGCAGTACTTC,CASSLSGRGEQYF
-,TRBV29-1,TRBJ1-1,-,TGCAGCGTTGAAGATCGGGGATTACAGAGAATGAACACTGAAGCTTTCTTT,CSVEDRGLQRMNTEAFF
TRBD2,TRBV6-7,TRBJ2-3,-,TGTGCCAGCGGATTACTAGCGGGAAACACAGATACGCAGTATTTT,CASGLLAGNTDTQYF
-,TRBV9,TRBJ2-1,-,TGTGCCAGCAGCGTAGCTACTATGCGGGTCTACAATGAGCAGTTCTTC,CASSVATMRVYNEQFF
-,TRBV5-1,TRBJ1-1,-,TGCGCCAGCAGCTTGGGTGGCGGGTTGATAGGGGCTTTCTTT,CASSLGGGLIGAFF
-,TRBV5-6,TRBJ1-1,-,TGTGCCAGCAGCTTACAGGGCAACACTGAAGCTTTCTTT,CASSLQGNTEAFF
TRBD1,TRBV11-1,TRBJ2-1,-,TGTGCCAGCAGGTTCGGGACAGGGGGATACAATGAGCAGTTCTTC,CASRFGTGGYNEQFF
TRBD1,TRBV7-9,TRBJ2-1,-,TGTGCCAGCAGCTCCCGGGACAGGGAAGTAAGTGAGCAGTTCTTC,CASSSRDREVSEQFF